The 12 T cell receptor beta chains presented below share a single source sample, sequenced in a study of graft-versus-host responses after intestinal transplantation. Here immunoSEQ multiplex PCR was the method, and the copy in TCRdb shows in-frame clones only, minus some. Among about 110,000 clones listed, just under 95% were seen once. Their antigens are not known. This sample comprised unstimulated CD8+ T cells sorted from spleen or lymph node cells, obtained before intestinal transplant. These receptors all come from a human donor who received an intestinal transplant.

The chain joins TRBV10-3 to TRBJ2-3, with D unclear. Germline assignment: CDR1 ENHRY and CDR2 SYGVKD. The CDR3 extends over 15 amino acids. Trimming removed 3 bases from V and 0 bases from J, with 10 bases in between. CDR3 region: CAISEIVGSTDTQYF. The CDR3 DNA reads TGTGCCATCAGTGAAATTGTGGGCAGCACAGATACGCAGTATTTT.

The chain joins TRBV2 to TRBJ2-7, with TRBD2 matching 11 bases. The CDR3 extends over 15 amino acids. With 7 bases clipped from V and 0 bases from J, the junction kept 5 bases outside the gene matches. The germline gives CDR1 SNHLY, CDR2 FYNNEI. The CDR3 bases are TGTGCCAGCAAGCCTACTAGCGGGAGCTCCTACGAGCAGTACTTC. Protein: CASKPTSGSSYEQYF.

The genes are TRBV9 and TRBJ1-3; D may be TRBD1 (5 bases). Looked up from germline, CDR1 is SGDLS and CDR2 is YYNGEE. This CDR3 is 15 amino acids long. Trimming pared 0 bases from V and 2 bases from J, leaving 9 bases between. The CDR3 region is CASSVGGDPGNTIYF. The DNA of the CDR3 is TGTGCCAGCAGCGTAGGAGGGGACCCTGGAAACACCATATATTTT.

The chain couples TRBV19 to TRBJ1-2; TRBD1 is a possible D gene (5 bases). Germline V gene sequence: CDR1 LNHDA, CDR2 SQIVND (reference sequence). Deletions cut 5 bases from V and 6 bases from J, with 13 bases between. This CDR3 has 13 residues. The CDR3 coding sequence is TGTGCCAGTAGTTTCGGGACGACGGATGGCTACACCTTC. It specifies CASSFGTTDGYTF.

The genes are TRBV13 and TRBJ2-1, with 10 bases lining up with TRBD2. V was pared by 3 bases and J by 8 bases, with 7 bases of the junction left unmatched. Germline CDR1 and CDR2: PRHDT and FYEKMQ (reference sequence). The CDR3 loop spans 15 amino acids. The CDR3, as DNA: TGTGCCAGCAGCTTGGGGGGACTAGCGAGAGATGAGCAGTTCTTC. It yields the protein CASSLGGLARDEQFF. The full variable domain, in which reference TRBV13 and TRBJ2-1 provide the parts outside the CDR3, is AAGVIQSPRHLIKEKRETATLKCYPIPRHDTVYWYQQGPGQDPQFLISFYEKMQSDKGSIPDRFSAQQFSDYHSELNMSSLELGDSALYFCASSLGGLARDEQFFGPGTRLTVL.

The chain employs TRBV21-1 and TRBJ1-1. TRBV21-1 is a recognized pseudogene. CDR3 length: 15 amino acids. CDR3 amino acids: CASGECGTGASEAFF. The CDR3 coding sequence is TGTGCCAGCGGTGAATGCGGGACGGGGGCAAGTGAAGCTTTCTTT.

This clone was picked up one time. The chain recombines TRBV2 with TRBJ2-3; TRBD2 matches at 8 bases. CDR1 and CDR2 (germline): SNHLY, FYNNEI. Trimming took 7 bases from V and 4 from J; bases not matched to a gene: 7. The CDR3 is 14 residues long. The CDR3 reads CASTREGWADTQYF. The DNA for the CDR3 is TGTGCCAGCACCCGGGAGGGCTGGGCAGATACGCAGTATTTT.

The chain has TRBV9 and TRBJ2-7; D is perhaps TRBD2 (7 bases). Germline assignment: CDR1 SGDLS and CDR2 YYNGEE. The V end lost 2 bases, the J end lost 4 bases, and 13 bases lay between the germline ends. CDR3 length: 14 residues. The CDR3 region has the DNA TGTGCCAGCAGCGTGGGGAGGGGGGGATACGAGCAGTACTTC. Translated, it gives CASSVGRGGYEQYF.

This sequence joins TRBV7-9 and TRBJ2-7; TRBD1 matches 7 bases. The CDR3 covers 12 residues. Germline V gives CDR1 SEHNR, CDR2 FQNEAQ (reference sequence). J gave up 6 bases and V 6 bases, and 5 bases lay outside the gene matches. The CDR3 nucleotides are TGTGCCAGCAGTTGGACAGGATCCGAGCAGTACTTC. This translates into CASSWTGSEQYF.

The V and J genes are TRBV28 and TRBJ1-3; D ambiguous. Germline CDR1 reads MDHEN; CDR2 reads SYDVKM. The length of the CDR3 is 14 residues. V was cut by 3 bases and J by 1 base, with 7 bases left in between. In nucleotides, the CDR3 is TGTGCCAGCAGTTTTGAGGATTCTGGAAACACCATATATTTT. As protein: CASSFEDSGNTIYF.

J is TRBJ2-7 and V is TRBV4-1, with D perhaps matching TRBD1 (5 bases). The CDR3 spans 14 residues. The V end was cut by 4 bases, the J end by 2 bases, with 12 bases between. Germline CDR1 MGHRA, CDR2 YSYEKL. The chain's CDR3 is CASSPLTETYEQYF. DNA for the CDR3: TGCGCCAGCAGCCCCCTGACAGAAACCTACGAGCAGTACTTC.

V and J are TRBV4-1 and TRBJ1-2, with D possibly TRBD1 on 6 matching bases. CDR3 length equals 14 residues. CDR1 is MGHRA, CDR2 YSYEKL, per germline. Trimming pared 1 base from V and 4 bases from J, leaving 10 bases between. The chain's CDR3 is CASSQGVGAYGYTF. The CDR3 bases are TGCGCCAGCAGCCAAGGGGTGGGGGCCTATGGCTACACCTTC.